The sequence of this TCR beta chain was determined in a study of blood T cells in healthy people across ages. It was with a sample-barcoded 5' primer and a J-beta primer mix that a second PCR of about 6 to 12 cycles was run. TCRdb re-derived calls from the 5' RACE reads in MiXCR, one entry per CDR3 protein. The sample yields about a million distinct CDR3 sequences, roughly 43% seen once. Germline assignment: CDR1 SQVTM and CDR2 ANQGSEA. The CDR3 length is 13 residues. V was pared by 7 bases and J by 2 bases, with 13 bases between. J is TRBJ2-3 and V is TRBV29-1; D remains unclear. This clonotype was obtained from a man between 25 and 39 years old in good health. Sequencing was carried out using blood. CDR3 sequence reads: CSARSGFTDTQYF. CDR3 coding DNA: TGCAGCGCCCGGTCCGGCTTCACAGATACGCAGTATTTT.